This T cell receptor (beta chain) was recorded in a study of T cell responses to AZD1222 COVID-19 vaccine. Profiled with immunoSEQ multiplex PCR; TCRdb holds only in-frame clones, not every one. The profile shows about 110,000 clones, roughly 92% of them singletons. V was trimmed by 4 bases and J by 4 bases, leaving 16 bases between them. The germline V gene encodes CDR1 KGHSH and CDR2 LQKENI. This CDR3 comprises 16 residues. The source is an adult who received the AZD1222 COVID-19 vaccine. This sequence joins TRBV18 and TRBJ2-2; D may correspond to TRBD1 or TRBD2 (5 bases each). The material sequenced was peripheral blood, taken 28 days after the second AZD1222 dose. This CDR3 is CASSLSGSRGTGELFF. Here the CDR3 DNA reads TGTGCCAGCTCACTCTCAGGGAGTCGTGGCACCGGGGAGCTGTTTTTT. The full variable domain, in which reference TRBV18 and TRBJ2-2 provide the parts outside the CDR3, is NAGVMQNPRHLVRRRGQEARLRCSPMKGHSHVYWYRQLPEEGLKFMVYLQKENIIDESGMPKERFSAEFPKEGPSILRIQQVVRGDSAAYFCASSLSGSRGTGELFFGEGSRLTVL.